What follows are 17 T cell receptor beta chains derived from one specimen sequenced in a study of cytomegalovirus exposure and HLA in healthy donors. The PCR contained 60 Vbeta and 13 Jbeta primers. The data were produced by immunoSEQ multiplex PCR, yet TCRdb's version contains in-frame clones alone and is incomplete. The sample carries about 200,000 clones, 82% recorded once. Sequencing was performed on PBMCs. These receptors were collected from a man aged 40-49 years in good health and CMV-seropositive.

This chain uses TRBV18 with TRBJ1-5; unclear D gene. Trimming stripped 3 bases from V and 3 bases from J, with 12 bases between. In germline, CDR1 is KGHSH, CDR2 LQKENI. This CDR3 has 15 residues. The CDR3 coding sequence is TGTGCCAGCTCACCGGTTAGTCCGAACAATCAGCCCCAGCATTTT. It encodes CASSPVSPNNQPQHF.

This chain's CDR3 is CASSPGTDSYEQYV. For the CDR3, the DNA is TGTGCCAGCTCACCAGGGACAGATTCCTACGAGCAGTACGTC. The V call is TRBV18, the J call TRBJ2-7; 7 bases are a match to TRBD1. V lost 2 bases to trimming and J lost 1 base; unmatched junction nucleotides: 2. Germline-derived CDR1 and CDR2 are KGHSH and LQKENI. CDR3 length: 14 amino acids.

V usage is TRBV4-1 and J usage is TRBJ1-6, with D uncertain. The germline V gene has CDR1 MGHRA and CDR2 YSYEKL. V was clipped by 0 bases and J by 10 bases, with 7 bases between them. The CDR3 consists of 13 residues. The CDR3 region is CASSQDFGSPLHF. Written as DNA, the CDR3 is TGCGCCAGCAGCCAAGATTTCGGGTCACCCCTCCACTTT.

V and J are TRBV13 and TRBJ2-2; 8 bases match TRBD1. V gave up 4 bases and J gave up 5 bases; unmatched junction bases: 6. CDR3 length equals 15 residues. Looked up from germline, CDR1 is PRHDT and CDR2 is FYEKMQ (reference sequence). CDR3 protein: CASSWATGETGELFF. The DNA of the CDR3 is TGTGCCAGCAGCTGGGCGACAGGGGAGACCGGGGAGCTGTTTTTT. Looking up the rest from reference TRBV13 and TRBJ2-2 gives the full variable domain: AAGVIQSPRHLIKEKRETATLKCYPIPRHDTVYWYQQGPGQDPQFLISFYEKMQSDKGSIPDRFSAQQFSDYHSELNMSSLELGDSALYFCASSWATGETGELFFGEGSRLTVL.

The chain joins TRBV9 to TRBJ2-7; D not resolved. The CDR3 covers 15 residues. Trimming took 0 bases from V and 2 from J, leaving 12 bases between them. Germline V gene data show CDR1 as SGDLS and CDR2 as YYNGEE. This CDR3 is CASSVGWYYTYEQYF. CDR3 DNA: TGTGCCAGCAGCGTAGGTTGGTACTACACCTACGAGCAGTACTTC.

This chain connects TRBV19 to TRBJ2-1, with a possible D match to TRBD2 (5 bases). Germline lookup yields CDR1 LNHDA and CDR2 SQIVND (reference sequence). V was cut by 0 bases and J by 9 bases, with 15 bases left in between. This CDR3 is built from 15 residues. CDR3 DNA sequence: TGTGCCAGTAGTATAGAACGGACTCCCTCGGTTGAGCAGTTCTTC. Its protein product is CASSIERTPSVEQFF.

This chain links TRBV5-1 with TRBJ2-3, with 9 bases fitting TRBD1. The CDR3 is made up of 17 amino acids. J lost 2 bases, V lost 1 base, and 8 bases had no gene match. Germline values: CDR1 SGHRS, CDR2 YFSETQ. The CDR3 region is CASSLRGTGSATDTQYF. The CDR3, as DNA: TGCGCCAGCAGCTTGCGGGGGACAGGGTCGGCCACAGATACGCAGTATTTT.

V is TRBV7-9 and J is TRBJ2-7, with 12 positions matching TRBD2. Germline V gene sequence: CDR1 SEHNR, CDR2 FQNEAQ (reference sequence). V shed 5 bases and J 2 bases; nucleotides not matched to a gene: 4. The CDR3 is made up of 15 amino acids. The CDR3 DNA sequence: TGTGCCAGCAGCCGACTAGCGGGAGACACCTACGAGCAGTACTTC. This sequence encodes CASSRLAGDTYEQYF. Based on the CDR3 plus reference TRBV7-9 and TRBJ2-7, the full variable domain is DTGVSQNPRHKITKRGQNVTFRCDPISEHNRLYWYRQTLGQGPEFLTYFQNEAQLEKSRLLSDRFSAERPKGSFSTLEIQRTEQGDSAMYLCASSRLAGDTYEQYFGPGTRLTVT.

The chain recombines TRBV7-9 with TRBJ1-2; no firm D call. The CDR3 is 11 residues long. Between the trimmed V and J ends, which lost 5 bases and 6 bases, there was a span of 7 bases. In germline, CDR1 is SEHNR, CDR2 FQNEAQ (reference sequence). CDR3 protein: CASSPGNGYTF. The CDR3 nucleotides read TGTGCCAGCAGCCCTGGCAATGGCTACACCTTC.

This chain uses TRBV5-6 with TRBJ2-7; TRBD1 matches 7 bases. CDR1 and CDR2 (germline): SGHDT, YYEEEE. The length of the CDR3 is 14 residues. Germline trimming cut 2 bases from V and 0 bases from J; bases unmatched to any gene: 2. CDR3 bases: TGTGCCAGCAGCTTCGGACAGGCCTCCTACGAGCAGTACTTC. It is translated as CASSFGQASYEQYF.

The chain recombines TRBV4-2 with TRBJ2-6, with 11 positions matching TRBD1. The ends lost 4 bases at V and 0 bases at J; junction bases unmatched: 5. This CDR3 region has 18 residues. Germline-derived CDR1 and CDR2 are LGHNA and YNFKEQ. In DNA form, the CDR3 reads TGTGCCAGCAGCCCCCGGGACAGGGGGTTCTCTGGGGCCAACGTCCTGACTTTC. Its protein is CASSPRDRGFSGANVLTF.

The chain employs TRBV6-1 and TRBJ2-2, with D possibly matching TRBD2 (6 bases). The germline V and J ends were trimmed by 5 bases and 4 bases, with 14 bases remaining between them. The CDR3 loop spans 15 amino acids. The V gene's germline CDR1 is MNHNS and CDR2 SASEGT. CDR3 sequence: CASSRGAEGTGELFF. The CDR3 DNA follows: TGTGCCAGCAGTCGCGGCGCGGAGGGCACCGGGGAGCTGTTTTTT.

The chain employs TRBV5-5 and TRBJ1-2, with D hard to call. The CDR3 has 14 residues. CDR1 is SGHKS, CDR2 YYEKEE, per germline (reference sequence). With 0 bases removed from V and 6 bases from J, the gap between germline ends came to 12 bases. The CDR3 nucleotides are TGTGCCAGCAGCTTGGACTCAGCCGGGAATGGCTACACCTTC. Translating it yields CASSLDSAGNGYTF.

V and J are TRBV29-1 and TRBJ1-2; no definite D call. The CDR3 has 15 amino acids. V shed 3 bases and J shed 2 bases, with 16 bases lying between them. CDR1 and CDR2 from the germline V gene are SQVTM and ANQGSEA. The CDR3 spells CSVDDSGFENYGYTF. CDR3 bases: TGCAGCGTTGACGATTCCGGTTTCGAAAACTATGGCTACACCTTC.

The CDR3 DNA is TGCAGCGTGATTGACAAGTCCCATGAAAAACTGTTTTTT. Its translation: CSVIDKSHEKLFF. The chain couples TRBV29-1 to TRBJ1-4; D is unresolved. CDR3 length: 13 amino acids. Germline CDR1 reads SQVTM; CDR2 reads ANQGSEA. Trimming took 6 bases from V and 6 from J, leaving 14 bases between them.

This clone turned up a few times. The chain uses TRBV10-1 and TRBJ1-1, with no clear D. Between the trimmed V and J ends, which lost 2 bases and 0 bases, there was a span of 7 bases. Germline loops: CDR1 WNHNN, CDR2 SYGVQD (reference sequence). The CDR3 is 14 amino acids. CDR3 bases: TGCGCCAGCAGTGAGAGCACTTTGAACACTGAAGCTTTCTTT. Its protein product is CASSESTLNTEAFF.

This chain links TRBV5-6 with TRBJ1-4, with D possibly TRBD1 on 5 matching bases. This CDR3 comprises 15 residues. V gave up 4 bases and J gave up 4 bases, with 14 bases separating them. The V gene's germline CDR1 is SGHDT and CDR2 YYEEEE. Here the CDR3 DNA reads TGTGCCAGCAGCGGGGGGACCCAGCTTAATGAAAAACTGTTTTTT. Translation gives CASSGGTQLNEKLFF.